Each of the 21 T cell receptor beta chains below was sequenced from the same sample in a study of blood T cell repertoires in COVID-19 (dated by TCRdb to the early 2020s). Receptors were amplified or captured by the immunoSEQ multiplex PCR assay. The clones in this table, taken by TCRdb from immuneACCESS, are in-frame only. Not every clone is retained; where verified, under half of the shortfall comes from an unresolved V gene, and the cause of the rest is unknown. Recorded for this sample are about 210,000 clones; approximately 90% of them occurred a single time. The biggest ten clones account for around 0.7% of the sample. The sequenced sample consisted of peripheral blood. Every receptor here comes from a man in his forties with acute or convalescent COVID-19.

V and J are TRBV7-9 and TRBJ2-7; 15 bases align to TRBD2. V lost 4 bases and J lost 3; bases outside the gene matches: 13. CDR1 and CDR2 from the germline V gene are SEHNR and FQNEAQ (reference sequence). The CDR3 loop spans 19 amino acids. The CDR3 nucleotides read TGTGCCAGCAGCTCCGCAAACCCGGGACTAGCGGGAGGTTTCTACGAGCAGTACTTC. It encodes CASSSANPGLAGGFYEQYF.

The chain uses TRBV19 and TRBJ2-1, with 16 bases lining up with TRBD2. CDR3 size: 21 residues. The J segment lost 0 bases and the V segment lost 3 bases, leaving 11 bases of the junction unmatched. The germline V gene has CDR1 LNHDA and CDR2 SQIVND (reference sequence). The CDR3 DNA reads as TGTGCCAGTAGTATTCGGCCGGGACTAGCGGGAGGGCTTAGCTCCTACAATGAGCAGTTCTTC. Its translation is CASSIRPGLAGGLSSYNEQFF.

The chain links TRBV5-4 to TRBJ1-6, with D uncertain. The CDR3 runs to 12 residues. Trimming removed 4 bases from V and 7 bases from J, with 6 bases in between. Germline assignment: CDR1 SGHNT and CDR2 YYREEE (reference sequence). CDR3 amino acids: CASSKQNSPLHF. The DNA of the CDR3 is TGTGCCAGCAGCAAGCAAAATTCACCCCTCCACTTT.

This clone appeared a few times. The V gene is TRBV18, the J gene TRBJ1-1; D gene uncertain. This CDR3 is built from 14 residues. CDR1 is KGHSH and CDR2 is LQKENI in the germline V gene. V was pared by 0 bases and J by 2 bases, with 7 bases between. The CDR3 nucleotides are TGTGCCAGCTCACCACCGTCAGTTAACACTGAAGCTTTCTTT. Its protein is CASSPPSVNTEAFF.

The chain employs TRBV19 and TRBJ2-7; no definite D call. CDR3 length equals 13 residues. Germline V lookup: CDR1 LNHDA, CDR2 SQIVND (reference sequence). The germline V and J ends were trimmed by 5 bases and 2 bases, with 10 bases remaining between them. The CDR3 sequence: CASSPTPTYEQYF. In nucleotides, the CDR3 is TGTGCCAGTAGTCCCACACCAACCTACGAGCAGTACTTC. Looking up the rest from reference TRBV19 and TRBJ2-7 gives the full variable domain: DGGITQSPKYLFRKEGQNVTLSCEQNLNHDAMYWYRQDPGQGLRLIYYSQIVNDFQKGDIAEGYSVSREKKESFPLTVTSAQKNPTAFYLCASSPTPTYEQYFGPGTRLTVT.

V usage is TRBV4-3 and J usage is TRBJ1-1; tentative D call: TRBD1 (5 bases). The V gene lost 0 bases and the J gene lost 6 bases, with 11 bases spanning the gap. The CDR3 is made up of 14 amino acids. Looked up from germline, CDR1 is LGHNA and CDR2 is YSLEER. The CDR3 nucleotides read TGCGCCAGCAGCCAAGATGGGGCAGGGTCTGAAGCTTTCTTT. It encodes CASSQDGAGSEAFF.

V usage is TRBV11-2 and J usage is TRBJ2-1, with TRBD2 identical over 11 bases. CDR3 length: 14 amino acids. Trimming at V came to 1 base and at J to 10 bases, leaving 3 bases not matched to a gene. Germline assignment: CDR1 SGHAT and CDR2 FQNNGV. In nucleotides, the CDR3 is TGTGCCAGCAGCTTAGGACTAGCGGGGAGCGAGCAGTTCTTC. Translation gives CASSLGLAGSEQFF.

The chain uses TRBV9 and TRBJ2-1, with 8 nucleotides matching TRBD2. Per germline, CDR1 SGDLS and CDR2 YYNGEE. This CDR3 contains 15 residues. V lost 0 bases, J lost 6 bases, and 5 bases stayed unmatched. CDR3 coding DNA: TGTGCCAGCAGCGTAGCGGGGGGGGGAACCAATGAGCAGTTCTTC. It is translated as CASSVAGGGTNEQFF.

The CDR3 region has the DNA TGTGCCAGTCAGCACAGGGTTCAATCACCCCTCCACTTT. Its protein product is CASQHRVQSPLHF. The chain has TRBV25-1 and TRBJ1-6; D may be TRBD1 (6 bases). CDR3 size: 13 residues. The germline gives CDR1 MGHDK, CDR2 SYGVNS. Trimming stripped 9 bases from V and 10 bases from J, with 16 bases between. Full variable domain (missing parts from reference TRBV25-1 and TRBJ1-6): EADIYQTPRYLVIGTGKKITLECSQTMGHDKMYWYQQDPGMELHLIHYSYGVNSTEKGDLSSESTVSRIRTEHFPLTLESARPSHTSQYLCASQHRVQSPLHFGNGTRLTVT.

The V gene is TRBV11-2, the J gene TRBJ2-7; possibly TRBD2 for D (6 bases). The CDR3 spans 16 residues. V lost 5 bases, J lost 4 bases, and 21 bases lay in between. The V gene's germline CDR1 is SGHAT and CDR2 FQNNGV. The CDR3 DNA reads as TGTGCCAGCAGCCAGCGGGCGGGCGCGGTAGCGTACGAGCAGTACTTC. It specifies CASSQRAGAVAYEQYF.

V usage is TRBV29-1 and J usage is TRBJ2-1; 14 positions match TRBD2. Losses at the gene ends were 4 bases for V and 7 bases for J; bases not matched to a gene: 6. The CDR3 extends over 15 amino acids. The germline gives CDR1 SQVTM, CDR2 ANQGSEA. The CDR3 loop is CSVAGTSGSLNEQFF. As DNA, the CDR3 is TGCAGCGTTGCTGGGACTAGCGGGAGTCTAAATGAGCAGTTCTTC.

V is TRBV5-6 and J is TRBJ2-7; D gene uncertain. V lost 4 bases to trimming and J lost 2 bases, with 19 bases between them. Germline values: CDR1 SGHDT, CDR2 YYEEEE. CDR3 length: 16 amino acids. CDR3 sequence (DNA): TGTGCCAGCAGCCCAACCACTTACAGTGTCCCCTACGAGCAGTACTTC. Its protein is CASSPTTYSVPYEQYF.

The V call is TRBV6-5, the J call TRBJ1-1; 7 bases align to TRBD1. The CDR3 is 13 amino acids. Germline V gene data show CDR1 as MNHEY and CDR2 as SVGAGI. With V trimmed by 5 bases and J by 3 bases, 3 bases remained unmatched. The CDR3 loop reads CASSRTGDTEAFF. The CDR3 region has the DNA TGTGCCAGCAGTCGAACAGGGGACACTGAAGCTTTCTTT.

V and J are TRBV3-1 (or the pseudogene TRBV3-2) and TRBJ1-1; D is ambiguous. Germline V gene lookup returns CDR1 LGHDT and CDR2 YNNKEL (reference sequence). This CDR3 comprises 12 residues. V was pared by 1 base and J by 8 bases, with 8 bases between. CDR3 protein: CASSQGSREAFF. In DNA form, the CDR3 reads TGTGCCAGCAGCCAAGGCAGCAGGGAAGCTTTCTTT.

The rearrangement links TRBV30 to TRBJ1-2; D might be TRBD1 (6 bases). The CDR3 has 12 residues. Germline lookup yields CDR1 GTSNPN and CDR2 SVGIG (reference sequence). V was trimmed by 2 bases and J by 12 bases, leaving 16 bases between them. CDR3 sequence: CAWSPQGPDDTF. The DNA of the CDR3 is TGTGCCTGGAGTCCACAGGGCCCGGATGACACCTTC.

The J gene is TRBJ2-1, the V gene TRBV28; D ambiguous. Germline CDR1 and CDR2: MDHEN and SYDVKM. The length of the CDR3 is 17 residues. V dropped 4 bases and J dropped 1 base, with 17 bases sitting between them. CDR3 nucleotides: TGTGCCAGCAGTTCTCCCAAAGCTTCTAGGTCCTACAATGAGCAGTTCTTC. Residues: CASSSPKASRSYNEQFF.

The V call is TRBV28, the J call TRBJ1-5, with D uncertain. V gave up 3 bases and J gave up 4 bases, with 7 bases separating them. Per the germline V gene, CDR1 is MDHEN and CDR2 is SYDVKM. The CDR3 consists of 13 residues. The chain's CDR3 is CASSLVRNQPQHF. CDR3 DNA sequence: TGTGCCAGCAGTTTGGTCCGGAATCAGCCCCAGCATTTT.

J is TRBJ2-5 and V is TRBV5-4; no reliable D call. V was pared by 4 bases and J by 5 bases, with 12 bases between. Germline-derived CDR1 and CDR2 are SGHNT and YYREEE (reference sequence). This CDR3 comprises 13 residues. The CDR3 region is CASSQSAEETQYF. CDR3 DNA sequence: TGTGCCAGCAGCCAATCCGCGGAGGAGACCCAGTACTTC.

The gene calls are TRBV19 and TRBJ1-4, with a weak D call TRBD1 (6 bases). Germline V lookup: CDR1 LNHDA, CDR2 SQIVND (reference sequence). The CDR3 has 18 residues. Trimming removed 3 bases at V and 0 bases at J, with 17 bases between. The CDR3 region has the DNA TGTGCCAGTAGTATCAGTGGTACGGGACAACCAACTAATGAAAAACTGTTTTTT. Its translation: CASSISGTGQPTNEKLFF.

The genes are TRBV5-1 and TRBJ1-3; D unresolved. This CDR3 is 15 amino acids long. The V end lost 0 bases, the J end lost 4 bases, and 11 bases lay between the germline ends. CDR1 is SGHRS and CDR2 is YFSETQ in the germline V gene. In nucleotides, the CDR3 is TGCGCCAGCAGCTTGGTTCCGGGAATGGGAAACACCATATATTTT. As protein: CASSLVPGMGNTIYF.

The chain carries TRBV18 and TRBJ2-3, with D unclear. This CDR3 is 13 amino acids long. The germline V and J ends were trimmed by 2 bases and 9 bases, with 12 bases remaining between them. Germline V gene data show CDR1 as KGHSH and CDR2 as LQKENI. Here the CDR3 DNA reads TGTGCCAGCTCACCAGTCAGCGAAAACACGCAGTATTTT. It encodes CASSPVSENTQYF.